This TCR beta chain originates from a study of shared clonotypes between healthy human individuals. Study at large: Per donor, three plates held CD4 naive cells, three held CD4 memory, two held CD8 naive and one held CD8 memory. Findings of the study overall: Blood was the only sampled material, and tissue repertoires likely differ.

Deep-level settings were used for running the assay. This table comes from immunoSEQ multiplex PCR, and its TCRdb copy is limited to in-frame clones, with some not included. The sample includes 2 million to 2.5 million clones, over 90% of them seen just once. Donors, without exception, were Caucasian adults residing in Nashville, Tennessee. As regards this clone: As yet, its antigen is unknown.

The CDR3 has 11 amino acids. The V and J ends lost 7 bases and 8 bases respectively, with 9 bases between them. CDR1 MNHNS and CDR2 SASEGT come from the germline V gene. What was sequenced was naive CD4+ T cells from PBMCs. As for subset: CD45RA+ positively selected. The V gene is TRBV6-1, the J gene TRBJ2-1, with TRBD1 as a possible D gene (6 bases). The receptor's source is a man between 18 and 35 years old in good health. Some clones in this sample may be carry-over from other donors' samples. The CDR3 loop is CASMDSDEQFF. The CDR3 nucleotides are TGTGCCAGCATGGACAGCGATGAGCAGTTCTTC.